This T cell receptor beta chain appears in the sequencing data of a study of OX40 agonist ivuxolimab in advanced cancers. Overall study context: The dose-escalation cohort had hepatocellular carcinoma, melanoma, renal cell or head and neck cancer. Study conclusions and caveats: Partial responders at 0.1-3.0 mg/kg showed near-lowest clonal expansion.

The assay was immunoSEQ multiplex PCR, and TCRdb's table has in-frame clones only and misses some. This table has 57,000 or so clones, roughly 92% appearing once. V was clipped by 3 bases and J by 7 bases; unmatched bases: 13. This CDR3 contains 16 residues. CDR1 and CDR2 from the germline V gene are SGDLS and YYNGEE. The cohort excluded patients with autoimmune disease history or systemic immunosuppression. With regard to this clone: What it recognizes is unknown.

This TCR derives from an adult with an advanced solid tumor such as melanoma, head and neck, liver or kidney cancer. The sequencing used CD4+ or CD8+ T cells sorted from blood, collected in a trial of the OX40 agonist ivuxolimab. V is TRBV9 and J is TRBJ2-7, with 10 bases lining up with TRBD2. Written as DNA, the CDR3 is TGTGCCAGCAGCGGGATCTTAGCGGGAGGAGAAGGGGAGCAGTACTTC. Translated: CASSGILAGGEGEQYF.